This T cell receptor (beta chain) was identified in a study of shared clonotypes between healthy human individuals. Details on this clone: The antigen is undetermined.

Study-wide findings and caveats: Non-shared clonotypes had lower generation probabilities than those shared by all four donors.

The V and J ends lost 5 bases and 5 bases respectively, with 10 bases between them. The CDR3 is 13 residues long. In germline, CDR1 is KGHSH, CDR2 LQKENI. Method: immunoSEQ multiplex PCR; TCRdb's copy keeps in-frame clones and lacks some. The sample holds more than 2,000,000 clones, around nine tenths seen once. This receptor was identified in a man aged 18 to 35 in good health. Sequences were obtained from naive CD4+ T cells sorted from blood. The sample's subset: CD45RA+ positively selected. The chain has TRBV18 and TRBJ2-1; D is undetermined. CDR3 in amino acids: CASSRVGDNEQFF. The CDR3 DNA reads TGTGCCAGCTCAAGGGTTGGGGACAATGAGCAGTTCTTC.